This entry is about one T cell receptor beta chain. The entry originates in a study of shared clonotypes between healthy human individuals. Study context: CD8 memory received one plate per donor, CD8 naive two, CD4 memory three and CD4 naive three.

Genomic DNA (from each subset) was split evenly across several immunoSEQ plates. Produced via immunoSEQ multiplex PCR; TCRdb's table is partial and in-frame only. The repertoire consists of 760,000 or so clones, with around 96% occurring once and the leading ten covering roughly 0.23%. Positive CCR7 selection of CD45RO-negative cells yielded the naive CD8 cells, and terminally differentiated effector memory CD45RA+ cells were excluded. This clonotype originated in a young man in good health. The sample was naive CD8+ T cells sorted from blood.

CDR3 amino acids: CASSFGEGNNEQFF. CDR3 bases: TGTGCCAGCAGTTTCGGGGAGGGTAACAATGAGCAGTTCTTC. The chain couples TRBV27 to TRBJ2-1, with 7 nucleotides matching TRBD2. CDR3 length: 14 residues. V was clipped by 3 bases and J by 5 bases; unmatched bases: 4. From germline, CDR1 is MNHEY and CDR2 SMNVEV (reference sequence).